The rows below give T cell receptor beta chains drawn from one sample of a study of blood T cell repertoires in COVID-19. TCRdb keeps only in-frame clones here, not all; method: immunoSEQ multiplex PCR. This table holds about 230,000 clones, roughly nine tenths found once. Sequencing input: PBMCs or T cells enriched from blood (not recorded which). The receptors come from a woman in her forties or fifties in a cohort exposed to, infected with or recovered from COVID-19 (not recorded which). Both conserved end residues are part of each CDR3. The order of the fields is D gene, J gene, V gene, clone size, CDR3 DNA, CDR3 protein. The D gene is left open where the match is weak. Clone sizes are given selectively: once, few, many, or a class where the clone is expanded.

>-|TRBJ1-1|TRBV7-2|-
TGTGCCAGCAGCCTTTCATGGGCGCGCGAAACCAAAGCTTTCTTT
CASSLSWARETKAFF
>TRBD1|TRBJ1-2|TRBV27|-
TGTGCCAGCAGTCCGGACAGGGGGTTGACTAACTATGGCTACACCTTC
CASSPDRGLTNYGYTF
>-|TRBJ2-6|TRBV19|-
TGTGCCAGTAGTATACTAAGTGGGGCCAACGTCCTGACTTTC
CASSILSGANVLTF
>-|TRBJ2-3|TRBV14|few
TGTGCCAGCAGCCAAAACCAGGCAGATACGCAGTATTTT
CASSQNQADTQYF
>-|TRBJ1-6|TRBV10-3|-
TGTGCCATCAGTGAGGGAACGGCGGGGAATAATTCACCCCTCCACTTT
CAISEGTAGNNSPLHF
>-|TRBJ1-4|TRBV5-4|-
TGTGCCAGCAGCACGCGACCGGGATCAACTAATGAAAAACTGTTTTTT
CASSTRPGSTNEKLFF
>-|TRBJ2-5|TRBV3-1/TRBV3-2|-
TGTGCCAGCAGCCAAATGACTACGGAGACCCAGTACTTC
CASSQMTTETQYF
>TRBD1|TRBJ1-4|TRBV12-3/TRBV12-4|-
TGTGCCAGCAGCACCGGACAGGGCGAAAAACTGTTTTTT
CASSTGQGEKLFF
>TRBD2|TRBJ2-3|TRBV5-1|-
TGCGCCAGCAGGTTGGAGAAGCGGGGAGATACGCAGTATTTT
CASRLEKRGDTQYF
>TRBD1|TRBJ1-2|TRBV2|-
TGTGCCAGCACCAAACAGGGGGCAGATGGCTACACCTTC
CASTKQGADGYTF
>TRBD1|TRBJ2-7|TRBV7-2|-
TGTGCCAGCAGCTTAGACAGGGGTCCGAAGAACGAGCAGTACTTC
CASSLDRGPKNEQYF
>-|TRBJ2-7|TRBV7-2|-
TGTGCCAGCAGCCTTAGGGGGGGGGCCTCCTACGAGCAGTACTTC
CASSLRGGASYEQYF
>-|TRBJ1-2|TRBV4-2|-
TGTGCCAGCAGCCACCACAGCGGCTACACCTTC
CASSHHSGYTF
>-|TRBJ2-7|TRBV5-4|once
TGTGCCAGCAGCTTGTTTCAGGGCGACTACGAGCAGTACTTC
CASSLFQGDYEQYF
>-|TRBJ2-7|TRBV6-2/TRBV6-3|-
TGTGCCAGCAGTTACTTGACGGGAGCCTACGAGCAGTACTTC
CASSYLTGAYEQYF
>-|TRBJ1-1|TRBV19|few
TGTGCCAGCCGAGGAGTGAAAACTGAAGCTTTCTTT
CASRGVKTEAFF
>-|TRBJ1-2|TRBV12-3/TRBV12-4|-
TGTGCCAGCAGTTCTGGTCGGGGCTATGGCTACACCTTC
CASSSGRGYGYTF
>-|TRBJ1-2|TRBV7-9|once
TGTGCCAGCAGCTTTGGTGGGCAGGGGATTGGCTACACCTTC
CASSFGGQGIGYTF
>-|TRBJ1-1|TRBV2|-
TGTGCCAGCACGTCTCGCGGGGGCAGGAATACTGAAGCTTTCTTT
CASTSRGGRNTEAFF
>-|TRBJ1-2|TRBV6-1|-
TGTGCCAGCAGTGAAGTCGTGGGAAGGGGGAAAGGCTACACCTTC
CASSEVVGRGKGYTF
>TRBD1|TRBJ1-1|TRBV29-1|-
TGCAGCGTTCAAACCTGGACAGGGGGCTCCTCTGAAGCTTTCTTT
CSVQTWTGGSSEAFF
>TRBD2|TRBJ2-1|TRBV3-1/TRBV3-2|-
TGTGCCAGCAGCCAAGTGCTCCGGGGGGGCCTGAGAAATGAGCAGTTCTTC
CASSQVLRGGLRNEQFF
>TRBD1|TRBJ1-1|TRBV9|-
TGTGCCAGCAGCGCCCCCGGGACAGGGAAAGCTTTCTTT
CASSAPGTGKAFF
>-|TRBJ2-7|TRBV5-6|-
TGTGCCAGCAGCTTGGGGAGTACATACGAGCAGTACTTC
CASSLGSTYEQYF
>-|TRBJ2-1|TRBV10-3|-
TGTGCCATCAGCCACTATAGAGATGAGCAGTTCTTC
CAISHYRDEQFF
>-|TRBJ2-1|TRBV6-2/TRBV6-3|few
TGTGCCAGCAGTCCGGGTTGGGAGCAGTTCTTC
CASSPGWEQFF
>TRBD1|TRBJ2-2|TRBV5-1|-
TGCGCCAGCACCATTGGGACAGGGCGAACCGGGGAGCTGTTTTTT
CASTIGTGRTGELFF
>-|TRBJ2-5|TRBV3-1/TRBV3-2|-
TGTGCCAGCAGCCAACTCCAGACCCAGTACTTC
CASSQLQTQYF
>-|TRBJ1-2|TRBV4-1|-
TGCGCCAGCAGCCAAACGGGACGGGAGAACTATGGCTACACCTTC
CASSQTGRENYGYTF
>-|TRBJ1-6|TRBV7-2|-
TGTGCCAGCAGCTTATACCCCCCCGACACCTCCTATAATTCACCCCTCCACTTT
CASSLYPPDTSYNSPLHF
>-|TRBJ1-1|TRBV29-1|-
TGCAGCGTTGTAAGGGCGCGGGGTAATACTGAAGCTTTCTTT
CSVVRARGNTEAFF
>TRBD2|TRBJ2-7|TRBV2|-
TGTGCCAGCAGTGTTGGCGGGGGGCAAGAGAGGCAGTACTTC
CASSVGGGQERQYF
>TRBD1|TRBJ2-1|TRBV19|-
TGTGCCAGTAGTATCTCAGGGGGCTATGAGCAGTTCTTC
CASSISGGYEQFF
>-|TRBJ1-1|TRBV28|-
TGTGCCAGCACCTGGGGGGGGAACACTGAAGCTTTCTTT
CASTWGGNTEAFF
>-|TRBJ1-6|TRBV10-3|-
TGTGCCATCAGTGAGGAGGGACAAAATTCACCCCTCCACTTT
CAISEEGQNSPLHF
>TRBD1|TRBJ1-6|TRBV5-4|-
TGTGCCAGCAGCTTAACAGGGGATGGCGTTTCACCCCTCCACTTT
CASSLTGDGVSPLHF
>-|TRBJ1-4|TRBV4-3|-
TGCGCCAGCAGCCTCCGAGTCGCAGGTGAAATTGAAAAACTGTTTTTT
CASSLRVAGEIEKLFF
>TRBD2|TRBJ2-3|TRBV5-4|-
TGTGCCAGCAGCTGGCGCTCTAGCGGGGGTGGAGGAGATACGCAGTATTTT
CASSWRSSGGGGDTQYF
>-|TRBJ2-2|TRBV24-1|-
TGTGCCACCAGTGCCAGCAGGGTCGGTCGCGCCGGGGAGCTGTTTTTT
CATSASRVGRAGELFF
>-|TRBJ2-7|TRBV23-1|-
TGCGCCAGCAGTCACGAGACACAGCAGTACTTC
CASSHETQQYF
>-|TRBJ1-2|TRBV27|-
TGTGCCAGCAGTGGAGTTTCGGGGGGCGCCCACTATGGCTACACCTTC
CASSGVSGGAHYGYTF
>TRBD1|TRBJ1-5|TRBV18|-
TGTGCCAGCTCACCACGGGGACAGGTCAATCAGCCCCAGCATTTT
CASSPRGQVNQPQHF
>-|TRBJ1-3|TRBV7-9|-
TGTGCCAGCAGCCGGATCGAGGGTTTTGGAAACACCATATATTTT
CASSRIEGFGNTIYF
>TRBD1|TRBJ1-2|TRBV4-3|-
TGCGCCAGCAGTCTGACAGGGGGCGCAGGTGGCTACACCTTC
CASSLTGGAGGYTF
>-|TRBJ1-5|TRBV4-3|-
TGCGCCAGCAGCCAAGACCTTATTCAGCCCCAGCATTTT
CASSQDLIQPQHF
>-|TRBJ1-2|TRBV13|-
TGTGCCAGCAGCTTACGTTCGGGGGGCTACACCTTC
CASSLRSGGYTF
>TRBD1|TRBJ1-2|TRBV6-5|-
TGTGCCAGCAGTTACTCCGCAGGGGGCGGCTACACCTTC
CASSYSAGGGYTF
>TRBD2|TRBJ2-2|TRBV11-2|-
TGTGCCAGCAGCTCAGTCGGGGGGGCTACCGGGGAGCTGTTTTTT
CASSSVGGATGELFF
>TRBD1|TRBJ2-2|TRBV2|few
TGTGCCAGCCGGGACAGGGGAAAACCGAACACCGGGGAGCTGTTTTTT
CASRDRGKPNTGELFF
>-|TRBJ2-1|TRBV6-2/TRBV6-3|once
TGTGCCAGCAGTTACCCACAGGGCCATCTCTACAATGAGCAGTTCTTC
CASSYPQGHLYNEQFF
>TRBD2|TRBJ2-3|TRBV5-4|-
TGTGCCAGCAGCCGCGGACTAGCGGGAAACACAGATACGCAGTATTTT
CASSRGLAGNTDTQYF
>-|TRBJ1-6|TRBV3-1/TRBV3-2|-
TGTGCCAGCAGCTCTGTCACTGCGGATTCACCCCTCCACTTT
CASSSVTADSPLHF
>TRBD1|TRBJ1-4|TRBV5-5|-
TGTGCCAGCAGCTTGTGGGGACAGGGGGCTGAAAAACTGTTTTTT
CASSLWGQGAEKLFF
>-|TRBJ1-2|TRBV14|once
TGTGCCAGCAGCCAAGATCATTGGGCAGCCTTGGGCTACACCTTC
CASSQDHWAALGYTF
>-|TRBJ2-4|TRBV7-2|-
TGTGCCAGCAGCTGGATGGGACTAGCCAAAAACATTCAGTACTTC
CASSWMGLAKNIQYF
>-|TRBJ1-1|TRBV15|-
TGTGCCACCAGCAGAGATCAGGTGTTACCTGAAGCTTTCTTT
CATSRDQVLPEAFF
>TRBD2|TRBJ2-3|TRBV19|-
TGTGCCAGTAGTATGACTAGCGGGGGTTCAAATACGCAGTATTTT
CASSMTSGGSNTQYF
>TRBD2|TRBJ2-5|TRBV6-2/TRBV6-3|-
TGTGCCAGCAGTTACGGGGGGGAGGAAGAGACCCAGTACTTC
CASSYGGEEETQYF
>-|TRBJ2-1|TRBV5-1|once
TGCGCCAGCAGCTTGGATGGGTCAGGCCCCACCAATGAGCAGTTCTTC
CASSLDGSGPTNEQFF
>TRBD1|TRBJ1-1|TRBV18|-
TGTGCCAGCTCACCACCGCAGGGGGCAACTGAAGCTTTCTTT
CASSPPQGATEAFF